A selection of T cell receptor beta chains follows, all from one sample in a study of graft-versus-host responses after intestinal transplantation. The table came from immunoSEQ multiplex PCR; TCRdb's copy has only in-frame clones and leaves some out. The sample yields 15,000 to 19,000 clones, more than 25% seen once. This sample comprised alloreactive CD4+ T cells from a mixed lymphocyte reaction culture, obtained before intestinal transplant. The receptors were gathered from a human patient who received an intestinal transplant. Each CDR3 is given with its conserved first and last residue. D genes are given only for firm matches. Only some rows state a clone size, as once, few, many or a class for expanded clones.

clone size,V gene,J gene,CDR3 length,D gene,CDR3 DNA,CDR3 protein
.,TRBV29-1,TRBJ2-2,15,TRBD2,TGCAGCGGGGGAGGACTAGCGGTTGGGAACGGGGAGCTGTTTTTT,CSGGGLAVGNGELFF
.,TRBV4-2,TRBJ1-5,15,.,TGTGCCAGCAGCCAAGTTCCAGGGCGAAATCAGCCCCAGCATTTT,CASSQVPGRNQPQHF
few,TRBV6-5,TRBJ2-1,15,TRBD2,TGTGCCAGCAGGCTTACTAGCGGGAGTGGAGATGAGCAGTTCTTC,CASRLTSGSGDEQFF
few,TRBV2,TRBJ1-1,14,TRBD1,TGTGCCAGCAGGAGGGAAGCAGGGGGCACTGAAGCTTTCTTT,CASRREAGGTEAFF
few,TRBV6-6,TRBJ1-2,13,.,TGTGCCAGCAGGGGCGAGACAACGAGCGGCTACACCTTC,CASRGETTSGYTF
medium-sized,TRBV28,TRBJ1-2,17,.,TGTGCCAGCAGCATCGGGACACCCAGATTCCAGATCTATGGCTACACCTTC,CASSIGTPRFQIYGYTF
.,TRBV7-9,TRBJ2-7,8,.,TGTGCCAGCTACGAGCAGTACTTC,CASYEQYF
.,TRBV6-5,TRBJ2-7,15,TRBD2,TGTGCCAGCAGTAGAACAGCGGGGTTGACCTACGAGCAGTACTTC,CASSRTAGLTYEQYF
.,TRBV7-9,TRBJ1-4,11,TRBD1,TGTGCCAGCAGCTACAGGGGAAAACTGTTTTTT,CASSYRGKLFF
few,TRBV2,TRBJ2-3,15,TRBD2,TGTGCCAGCAGTGGAGGGACTAGCTCGATACATACGCAGTATTTT,CASSGGTSSIHTQYF
.,TRBV11-1,TRBJ2-5,14,TRBD1,TGTGCCAGCAGCTTAGTTTCAGGGGGCGAGACCCAGTACTTC,CASSLVSGGETQYF
.,TRBV4-1,TRBJ2-5,17,.,TGCGCCAGCAGCCAAGGCCCCCGAAGCAGGTTCCAAGAGACCCAGTACTTC,CASSQGPRSRFQETQYF
few,TRBV28,TRBJ2-3,15,.,TGTGCCAGCAGTTTATTGGGACCCGGGACAGATACGCAGTATTTT,CASSLLGPGTDTQYF
few,TRBV6-5,TRBJ2-5,14,.,TGTGCCAGCAGTAGCTTTCCCAATCAAGAGACCCAGTACTTC,CASSSFPNQETQYF
.,TRBV7-9,TRBJ2-3,13,.,TGTGCCAGCAGCCGGGTTAGCACAGATACGCAGTATTTT,CASSRVSTDTQYF
few,TRBV7-9,TRBJ2-7,11,.,TGTGCCATCCAGAGCAGGAAAGTGCAGTACTTC,CAIQSRKVQYF
.,TRBV5-4,TRBJ2-5,18,.,TGTGCCAGCAGCCAAGTTGAGTGGGGCTCGGTCCCGGAGCAGACCCAGTACTTC,CASSQVEWGSVPEQTQYF